The next 25 T cell receptor beta chains were all read from a single sample in a study of T cells in localized non-small cell lung cancer. Generated by immunoSEQ multiplex PCR, the TCRdb table keeps only in-frame clones and is missing some. Among over a thousand clones, 22% were seen once, and the ten largest hold 15% to 20%. This sample comprised normal lung tissue next to the tumor, obtained before any cancer treatment. Every receptor here comes from a woman between 35 and 75 years old with stage I lung adenocarcinoma.

This clone is labeled medium-sized. V is TRBV6-8 and J is TRBJ2-7; 7 positions match TRBD1. Germline CDR1 and CDR2: MNHGY and SAAAGT. V lost 2 bases to trimming and J lost 2 bases; unmatched junction nucleotides: 6. CDR3 length: 15 residues. The CDR3 region is CASSYHRTGAYEQYF. As DNA, the CDR3 is TGTGCCAGCAGTTACCATCGGACAGGCGCCTACGAGCAGTACTTC.

V usage is TRBV11-3 and J usage is TRBJ2-7, with a possible D match to TRBD2 (6 bases). V was clipped by 5 bases and J by 0 bases, with 14 bases between them. The CDR3 covers 15 residues. Germline CDR1 reads SGHNT; CDR2 reads YENEEA. The CDR3 DNA reads as TGTGCCAGCAGCCAACGGGACTTGAGCTCCTACGAGCAGTACTTC. This codes for CASSQRDLSSYEQYF.

The genes are TRBV19 and TRBJ2-1; D may be TRBD2 (6 bases). Germline V gene lookup returns CDR1 LNHDA and CDR2 SQIVND (reference sequence). The ends were cut back, 4 bases at V and 6 bases at J, with 22 bases in the middle. This CDR3 spans 17 amino acids. CDR3: CASSTKIGGERGNEQFF. CDR3 nucleotides: TGTGCCAGTAGTACGAAGATCGGCGGGGAAAGGGGCAATGAGCAGTTCTTC.

Only a few counts were recorded for this clone. The chain employs TRBV11-3 and TRBJ2-5; TRBD2 agrees at 9 bases. Trimming cost V 3 bases and J 1 base; bases outside gene matches: 3. Germline lookup yields CDR1 SGHNT and CDR2 YENEEA. CDR3 size: 15 residues. Here the CDR3 reads CASSLFSGGQETQYF. The CDR3 coding sequence is TGTGCCAGCAGCTTGTTTAGCGGGGGCCAAGAGACCCAGTACTTC.

This sequence joins TRBV5-1 and TRBJ2-5, with 7 bases aligning to TRBD1. The V gene end was trimmed by 0 bases and the J gene end by 2 bases; junction bases not matched to a gene: 7. The CDR3 runs to 16 residues. Per germline, CDR1 SGHRS and CDR2 YFSETQ. The CDR3 DNA reads TGCGCCAGCAGCTTGGTTGGGACAGATGTTCAAGAGACCCAGTACTTC. It is translated as CASSLVGTDVQETQYF.

This clone has only a few counts. The gene calls are TRBV14 and TRBJ2-1, with a weak D call TRBD1 (7 bases). Looked up from germline, CDR1 is SGHDN and CDR2 is FVKESK. With 7 bases removed from V and 10 bases from J, the gap between germline ends came to 20 bases. This CDR3 has 14 amino acids. The chain's CDR3 is CASTSTWDSGEQFF. CDR3 DNA sequence: TGTGCCAGCACCTCCACCTGGGACAGCGGGGAGCAGTTCTTC.

This clone was seen more than once but under ten times. V gene TRBV9 combines with J gene TRBJ1-2, with D perhaps TRBD1 (6 bases). Germline V gene data show CDR1 as SGDLS and CDR2 as YYNGEE. With 0 bases removed from V and 7 bases from J, the gap between germline ends came to 13 bases. The CDR3 has 14 residues. Here the CDR3 DNA reads TGTGCCAGCAGCGTAGCGGCAGGGGCGGGTGGCTACACCTTC. Translation gives CASSVAAGAGGYTF.

The chain is built from TRBV19 and TRBJ1-4; TRBD1 is a possible D gene (6 bases). Germline CDR1 is LNHDA and CDR2 is SQIVND (reference sequence). V lost 6 bases and J lost 3, with 14 bases in between. This CDR3 has 15 residues. The CDR3 DNA reads TGTGCCAGTAGCACCGGGACACCATCTAATGAAAAACTGTTTTTT. Protein: CASSTGTPSNEKLFF.

The chain couples TRBV9 to TRBJ1-4; 8 positions match TRBD1. J lost 6 bases, V lost 3 bases, and 7 bases had no gene match. This CDR3 region has 15 residues. Germline V lookup: CDR1 SGDLS, CDR2 YYNGEE. CDR3 amino acids: CASSDGTGRHEKLFF. CDR3 coding DNA: TGTGCCAGCAGCGACGGGACAGGCAGGCATGAAAAACTGTTTTTT.

This clone is classed as medium-sized. J is TRBJ1-1 and V is TRBV6-8; TRBD1 matches at 10 bases. This CDR3 has 15 residues. Germline V gives CDR1 MNHGY, CDR2 SAAAGT. V lost 6 bases, J lost 3 bases, and 7 bases stayed unmatched. The CDR3 region has the DNA TGTGCCAGCAGCCCTCGACAGGGGGCTTACACTGAAGCTTTCTTT. As protein: CASSPRQGAYTEAFF.

This clone is categorized as medium-sized. The chain employs TRBV6-8 and TRBJ2-1; perhaps TRBD2 as D (5 bases). Germline assignment: CDR1 MNHGY and CDR2 SAAAGT. The CDR3 runs 16 residues. Trimming took off 5 bases at V and 0 bases at J, with 14 bases between the two ends. The DNA for the CDR3 is TGTGCCAGCAGTAAGTCGACTACGAGCTCCTACAATGAGCAGTTCTTC. The encoded protein is CASSKSTTSSYNEQFF.

This chain uses TRBV19 with TRBJ2-7; 8 bases align to TRBD1. With 5 bases clipped from V and 2 bases from J, the junction kept 5 bases outside the gene matches. The germline CDR1 and CDR2 sequences are LNHDA and SQIVND (reference sequence). The CDR3 has 14 residues. CDR3 sequence (DNA): TGTGCCAGTAGTTGGGGACAGGCCACCTACGAGCAGTACTTC. Its protein is CASSWGQATYEQYF.

This clone was seen more than once but under ten times. The CDR3 sequence is CATSVELVGDEQYF. Here the CDR3 DNA reads TGTGCCACCAGCGTCGAACTAGTTGGCGACGAGCAGTACTTC. The chain carries TRBV15 and TRBJ2-7; D is perhaps TRBD2 (5 bases). V was clipped by 5 bases and J by 5 bases, with 16 bases between them. CDR1 and CDR2 from the germline V gene are LNHNV and YYDKDF (reference sequence). The CDR3 sequence is 14 residues long.

The table lists this clone with a few counts. The chain couples TRBV15 to TRBJ2-7; D unresolved. Germline CDR1 and CDR2: LNHNV and YYDKDF (reference sequence). The CDR3 loop spans 15 amino acids. V lost 1 base, J lost 2 bases, and 12 bases lay in between. CDR3 DNA sequence: TGTGCCACCAGCAGAGGAGGCGGTCGCACCTACGAGCAGTACTTC. This codes for CATSRGGGRTYEQYF.

This clone was found a few times. The chain combines TRBV4-1 with TRBJ1-2; no firm D call. Trimming removed 0 bases from V and 8 bases from J, with 13 bases in between. This CDR3 contains 14 residues. From germline, CDR1 is MGHRA and CDR2 YSYEKL. The CDR3 DNA follows: TGCGCCAGCAGCCAAGATCGGACCCCGTCGGGCTACACCTTC. It is translated as CASSQDRTPSGYTF.

A few counts support this clone. The rearrangement links TRBV28 to TRBJ1-2, with D unclear. V was trimmed by 6 bases and J by 6 bases, leaving 14 bases between them. Germline CDR1 is MDHEN and CDR2 is SYDVKM. The CDR3 spans 13 residues. The CDR3 sequence is CASSRGNPHGYTF. The CDR3 DNA reads TGTGCCAGCAGCAGAGGCAACCCCCATGGCTACACCTTC.

V gene TRBV7-6 combines with J gene TRBJ1-4; D perhaps matches TRBD1 (6 bases). The germline gives CDR1 SGHVS, CDR2 FNYEAQ. The CDR3 covers 17 residues. Trimming pared 5 bases from V and 5 bases from J, leaving 21 bases between. In DNA form, the CDR3 reads TGTGCCAGCAGCCACCAACACCGGACAGATTCGAATGAAAAACTGTTTTTT. This gives the protein CASSHQHRTDSNEKLFF.

The J gene is TRBJ1-1, the V gene TRBV19, with 8 bases identical to TRBD1. V shed 6 bases, J shed 4 bases, and the junction held 10 bases outside the gene matches. CDR3 length: 15 amino acids. Germline loops: CDR1 LNHDA, CDR2 SQIVND (reference sequence). Written as DNA, the CDR3 is TGTGCCAGTAGCCAAATACAGGGGGTTCGCACTGAAGCTTTCTTT. Translating gives CASSQIQGVRTEAFF. Drawing the rest from reference TRBV19 and TRBJ1-1, the complete variable domain is DGGITQSPKYLFRKEGQNVTLSCEQNLNHDAMYWYRQDPGQGLRLIYYSQIVNDFQKGDIAEGYSVSREKKESFPLTVTSAQKNPTAFYLCASSQIQGVRTEAFFGQGTRLTVV.

The genes are TRBV11-3 and TRBJ1-1; D uncertain. The CDR3 spans 19 residues. Germline CDR1 reads SGHNT; CDR2 reads YENEEA. V was clipped by 3 bases and J by 0 bases, with 23 bases between them. CDR3 protein: CASSLAQDLRGQLNTEAFF. The CDR3 nucleotides are TGTGCCAGCAGCTTGGCCCAGGATCTACGTGGGCAGCTGAACACTGAAGCTTTCTTT.

This clone has more than one count but fewer than ten. The chain carries TRBV2 and TRBJ1-4, with 7 bases lining up with TRBD1. The CDR3 consists of 16 residues. CDR1 is SNHLY, CDR2 FYNNEI, per germline. The V and J ends lost 5 bases and 4 bases, in that order; junction bases with no gene match: 10. The DNA of the CDR3 is TGTGCCAGCAGTCCTTACGGACAGGAGGATAATGAAAAACTGTTTTTT. It is translated as CASSPYGQEDNEKLFF.

This clone ranks as medium-sized (0.01 to 0.1%). CDR3 in DNA: TGTGCCAGCAGCTTCGGGACAGGGGCAGCGTACGAGCAGTACTTC. Translation: CASSFGTGAAYEQYF. The chain couples TRBV11-3 to TRBJ2-7; 10 positions match TRBD1. The length of the CDR3 is 15 residues. Germline loops: CDR1 SGHNT, CDR2 YENEEA. The junction had 6 bases not matched to a gene; V was cut back by 3 bases and J by 4 bases.

The rearrangement joins TRBV19 to TRBJ1-2, with D maybe TRBD1 (6 bases). V lost 0 bases and J 2 bases, leaving 13 bases between the germline ends. This CDR3 has 16 amino acids. The germline V gene encodes CDR1 LNHDA and CDR2 SQIVND (reference sequence). The CDR3 sequence: CASSIDSRGQNYGYTF. In DNA form, the CDR3 reads TGTGCCAGTAGTATAGATAGCCGGGGGCAGAACTATGGCTACACCTTC.

The J gene is TRBJ2-7, the V gene TRBV30, with 11 positions matching TRBD2. The CDR3 has 14 amino acids. Germline V gene sequence: CDR1 GTSNPN, CDR2 SVGIG (reference sequence). V lost 6 bases, J lost 1 base, and 5 bases stayed unmatched. The CDR3 region is CACKTSGSSYEQYF. Here the CDR3 DNA reads TGTGCCTGCAAAACTAGCGGGAGTTCCTACGAGCAGTACTTC.

This clone was detected only a few times. The chain carries TRBV6-8 and TRBJ2-3; D gene ambiguous. Germline CDR1 is MNHGY and CDR2 is SAAAGT. The CDR3 runs to 16 residues. The germline V and J ends were trimmed by 0 bases and 5 bases, with 15 bases remaining between them. The CDR3 DNA reads as TGTGCCAGCAGTTACTCGAAGCTAGGTCTCAGAGATACGCAGTATTTT. This translates into CASSYSKLGLRDTQYF.

The chain has TRBV12-5 and TRBJ2-7; D possibly corresponds to TRBD1 (6 bases). Germline V lookup: CDR1 LGHNT, CDR2 FRNRAP. This CDR3 has 14 residues. The CDR3 is CATEPGVGMGEQYF. Written as DNA, the CDR3 is TGTGCCACGGAACCAGGGGTGGGAATGGGCGAGCAGTACTTC.